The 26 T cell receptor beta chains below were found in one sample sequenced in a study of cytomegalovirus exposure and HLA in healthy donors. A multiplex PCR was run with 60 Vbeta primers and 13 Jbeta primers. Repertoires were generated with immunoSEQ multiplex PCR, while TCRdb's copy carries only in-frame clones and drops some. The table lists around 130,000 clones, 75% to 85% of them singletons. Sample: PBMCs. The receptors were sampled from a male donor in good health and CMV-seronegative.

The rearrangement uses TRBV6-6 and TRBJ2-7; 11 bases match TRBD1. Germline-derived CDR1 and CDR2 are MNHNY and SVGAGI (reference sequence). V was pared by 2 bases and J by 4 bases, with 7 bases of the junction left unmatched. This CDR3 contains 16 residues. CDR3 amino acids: CASSYTMGTGGYEQYF. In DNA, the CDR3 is TGTGCCAGCAGTTACACTATGGGGACAGGGGGATACGAGCAGTACTTC.

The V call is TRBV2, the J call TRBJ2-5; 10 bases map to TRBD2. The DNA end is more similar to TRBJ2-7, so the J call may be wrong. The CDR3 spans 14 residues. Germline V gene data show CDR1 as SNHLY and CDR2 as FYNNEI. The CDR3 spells CASSRLAGLYEQYF. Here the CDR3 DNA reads TGTGCCAGCAGTAGACTAGCGGGCCTCTACGAGCAGTACTTC.

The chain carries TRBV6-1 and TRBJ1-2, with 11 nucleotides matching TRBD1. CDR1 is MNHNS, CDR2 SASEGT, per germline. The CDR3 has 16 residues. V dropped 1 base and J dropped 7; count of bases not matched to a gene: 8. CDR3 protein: CASSEVGTGGFSGYTF. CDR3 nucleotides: TGTGCCAGCAGTGAAGTGGGGACAGGGGGTTTTAGTGGCTACACCTTC.

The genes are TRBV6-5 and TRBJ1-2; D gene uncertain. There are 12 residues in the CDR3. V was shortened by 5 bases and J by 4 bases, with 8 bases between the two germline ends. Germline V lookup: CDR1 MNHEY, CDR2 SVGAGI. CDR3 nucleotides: TGTGCCAGCAGTCCCCGGGGCTATGGCTACACCTTC. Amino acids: CASSPRGYGYTF.

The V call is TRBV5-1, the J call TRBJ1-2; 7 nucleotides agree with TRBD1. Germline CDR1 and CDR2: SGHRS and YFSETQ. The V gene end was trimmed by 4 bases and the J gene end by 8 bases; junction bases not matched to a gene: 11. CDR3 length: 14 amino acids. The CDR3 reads CASSEGTAAGGYTF. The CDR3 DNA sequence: TGCGCCAGCAGCGAGGGGACAGCCGCGGGAGGCTACACCTTC.

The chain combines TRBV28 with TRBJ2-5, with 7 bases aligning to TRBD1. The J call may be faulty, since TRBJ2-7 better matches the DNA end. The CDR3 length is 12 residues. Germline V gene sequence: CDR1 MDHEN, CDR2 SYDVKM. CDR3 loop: CASRTGFYEQYF. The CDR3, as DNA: TGTGCCAGCAGGACAGGGTTCTACGAGCAGTACTTC.

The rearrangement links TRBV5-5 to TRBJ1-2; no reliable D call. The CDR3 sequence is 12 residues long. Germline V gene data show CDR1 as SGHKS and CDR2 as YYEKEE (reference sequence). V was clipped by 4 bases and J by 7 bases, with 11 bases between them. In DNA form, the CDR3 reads TGTGCCAGCAGCCACGAGAGATCTGGCTACACCTTC. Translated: CASSHERSGYTF. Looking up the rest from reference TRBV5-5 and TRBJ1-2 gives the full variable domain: DAGVTQSPTHLIKTRGQQVTLRCSPISGHKSVSWYQQVLGQGPQFIFQYYEKEERGRGNFPDRFSARQFPNYSSELNVNALLLGDSALYLCASSHERSGYTFGSGTRLTVV.

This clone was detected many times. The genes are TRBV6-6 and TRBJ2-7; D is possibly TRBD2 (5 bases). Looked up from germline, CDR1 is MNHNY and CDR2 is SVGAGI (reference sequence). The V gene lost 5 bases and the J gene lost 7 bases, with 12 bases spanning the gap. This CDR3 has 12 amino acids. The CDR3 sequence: CASSITRMEQYF. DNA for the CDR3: TGTGCCAGCAGTATTACTAGAATGGAGCAGTACTTC.

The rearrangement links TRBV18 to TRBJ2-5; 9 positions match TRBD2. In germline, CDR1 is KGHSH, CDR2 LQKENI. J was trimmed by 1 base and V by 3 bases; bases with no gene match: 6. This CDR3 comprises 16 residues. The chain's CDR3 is CASSPGLAGIQETQYF. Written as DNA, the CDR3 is TGTGCCAGCTCACCGGGGCTAGCGGGGATCCAAGAGACCCAGTACTTC.

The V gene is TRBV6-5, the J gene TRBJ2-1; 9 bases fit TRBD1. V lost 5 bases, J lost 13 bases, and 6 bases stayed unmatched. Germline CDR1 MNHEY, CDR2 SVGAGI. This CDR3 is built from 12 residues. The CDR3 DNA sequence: TGTGCCAGCAGTCTCGACAGGGGGAGACAGTTCTTC. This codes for CASSLDRGRQFF.

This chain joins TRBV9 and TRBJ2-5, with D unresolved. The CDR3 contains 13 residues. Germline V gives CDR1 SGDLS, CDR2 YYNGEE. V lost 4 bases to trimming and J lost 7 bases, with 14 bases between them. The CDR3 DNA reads TGTGCCAGCAGCCCCCGCGCCCCCTGGACCCAGTACTTC. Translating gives CASSPRAPWTQYF.

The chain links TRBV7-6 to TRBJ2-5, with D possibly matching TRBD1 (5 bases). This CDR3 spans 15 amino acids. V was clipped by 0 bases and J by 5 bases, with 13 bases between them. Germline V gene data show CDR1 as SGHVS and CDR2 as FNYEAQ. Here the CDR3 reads CASSLATGYGETQYF. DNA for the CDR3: TGTGCCAGCAGCTTAGCAACAGGTTACGGGGAGACCCAGTACTTC.

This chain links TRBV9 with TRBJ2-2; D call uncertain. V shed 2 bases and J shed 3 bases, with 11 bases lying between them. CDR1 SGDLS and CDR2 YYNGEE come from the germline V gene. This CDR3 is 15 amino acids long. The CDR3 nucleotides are TGTGCCAGCAGCGTCAAAGCCTCCTACACCGGGGAGCTGTTTTTT. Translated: CASSVKASYTGELFF.

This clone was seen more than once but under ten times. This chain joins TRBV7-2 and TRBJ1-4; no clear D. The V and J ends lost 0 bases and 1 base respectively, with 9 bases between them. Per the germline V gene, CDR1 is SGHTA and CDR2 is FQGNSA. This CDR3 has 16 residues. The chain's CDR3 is CASSLASRLTNEKLFF. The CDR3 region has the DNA TGTGCCAGCAGCTTAGCGTCGAGGCTAACTAATGAAAAACTGTTTTTT.

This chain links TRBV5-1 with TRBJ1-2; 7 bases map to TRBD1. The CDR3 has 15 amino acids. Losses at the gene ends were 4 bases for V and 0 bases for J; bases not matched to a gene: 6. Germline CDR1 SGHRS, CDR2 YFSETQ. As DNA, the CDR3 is TGCGCCAGCAGCCTTCGGACAGGAGCTAACTATGGCTACACCTTC. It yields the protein CASSLRTGANYGYTF.

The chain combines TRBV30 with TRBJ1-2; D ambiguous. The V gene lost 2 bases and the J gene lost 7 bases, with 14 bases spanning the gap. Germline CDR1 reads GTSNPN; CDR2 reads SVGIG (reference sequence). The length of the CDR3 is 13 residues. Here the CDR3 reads CAWSMRGIGGYTF. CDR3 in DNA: TGTGCCTGGAGTATGCGGGGTATCGGTGGCTACACCTTC.

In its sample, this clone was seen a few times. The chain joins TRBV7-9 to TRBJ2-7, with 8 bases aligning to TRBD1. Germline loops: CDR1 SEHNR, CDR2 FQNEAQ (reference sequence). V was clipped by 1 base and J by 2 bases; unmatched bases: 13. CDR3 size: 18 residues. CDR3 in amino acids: CASSLGSGPGGRAYEQYF. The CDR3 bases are TGTGCCAGCAGCTTAGGGTCTGGTCCAGGGGGCAGGGCCTACGAGCAGTACTTC.

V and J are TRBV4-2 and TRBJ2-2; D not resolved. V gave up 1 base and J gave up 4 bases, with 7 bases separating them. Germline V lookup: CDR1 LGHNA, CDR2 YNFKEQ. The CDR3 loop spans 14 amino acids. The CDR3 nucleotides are TGTGCCAGCAGCCAAGGGCAGGCCACCGGGGAGCTGTTTTTT. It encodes CASSQGQATGELFF.

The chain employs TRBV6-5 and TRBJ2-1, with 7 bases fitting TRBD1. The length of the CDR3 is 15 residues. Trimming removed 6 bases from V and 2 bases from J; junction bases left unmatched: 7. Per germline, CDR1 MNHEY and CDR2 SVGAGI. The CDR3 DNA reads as TGTGCCAGCAGACTACGGGACAGCACCTACAATGAGCAGTTCTTC. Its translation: CASRLRDSTYNEQFF.

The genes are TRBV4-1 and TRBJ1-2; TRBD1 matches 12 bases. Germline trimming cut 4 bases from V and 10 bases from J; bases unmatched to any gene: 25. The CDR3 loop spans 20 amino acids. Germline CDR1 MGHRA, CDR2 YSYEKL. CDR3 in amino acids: CASSRPGQGAQRTRSPPYTF. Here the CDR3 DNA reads TGCGCCAGCAGCCGACCGGGACAGGGGGCGCAGCGGACCAGATCACCCCCCTACACCTTC.

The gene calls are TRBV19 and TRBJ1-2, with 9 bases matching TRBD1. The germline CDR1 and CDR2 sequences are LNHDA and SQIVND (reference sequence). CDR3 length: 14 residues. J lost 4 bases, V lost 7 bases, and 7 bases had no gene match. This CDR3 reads CASTPDRGVYGYTF. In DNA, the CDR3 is TGTGCCAGTACCCCCGACAGGGGGGTCTATGGCTACACCTTC. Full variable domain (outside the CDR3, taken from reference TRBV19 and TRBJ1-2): DGGITQSPKYLFRKEGQNVTLSCEQNLNHDAMYWYRQDPGQGLRLIYYSQIVNDFQKGDIAEGYSVSREKKESFPLTVTSAQKNPTAFYLCASTPDRGVYGYTFGSGTRLTVV.

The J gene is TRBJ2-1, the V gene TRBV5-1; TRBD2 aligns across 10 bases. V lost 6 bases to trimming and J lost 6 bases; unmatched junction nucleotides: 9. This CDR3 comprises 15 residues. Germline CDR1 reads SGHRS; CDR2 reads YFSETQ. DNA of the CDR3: TGCGCCAGCAAGGACCTAGCGGGAGAGCCCAATGAGCAGTTCTTC. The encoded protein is CASKDLAGEPNEQFF.

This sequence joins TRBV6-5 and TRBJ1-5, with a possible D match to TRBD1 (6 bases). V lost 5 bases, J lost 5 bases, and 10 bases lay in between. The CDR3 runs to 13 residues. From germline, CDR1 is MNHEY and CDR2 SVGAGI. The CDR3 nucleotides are TGTGCCAGCAGTGACAGGAACGATCAGCCCCAGCATTTT. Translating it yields CASSDRNDQPQHF.

The CDR3 sequence is CASKGQYYSNQPQHF. For the CDR3, the DNA is TGTGCCAGTAAAGGACAGTACTATAGCAATCAGCCCCAGCATTTT. V gene TRBV19 combines with J gene TRBJ1-5, with D possibly matching TRBD1 (6 bases). The CDR3 is 15 residues long. Trimming took off 7 bases at V and 0 bases at J, with 13 bases between the two ends. Germline CDR1 and CDR2: LNHDA and SQIVND (reference sequence).

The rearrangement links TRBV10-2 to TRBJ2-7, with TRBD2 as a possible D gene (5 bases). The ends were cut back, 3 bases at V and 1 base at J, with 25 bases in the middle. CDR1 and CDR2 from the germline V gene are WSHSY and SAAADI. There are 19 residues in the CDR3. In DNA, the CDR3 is TGCGCCAGCAGTGAAACCCTCCTCCCGGACTCGCACCAATCCTACGAGCAGTACTTC. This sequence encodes CASSETLLPDSHQSYEQYF.

The CDR3, as DNA: TGTGCCAGCAGCTATCACGACAGGACTAATCAGCCCCAGCATTTT. It yields the protein CASSYHDRTNQPQHF. V gene TRBV5-6 combines with J gene TRBJ1-5; D is perhaps TRBD1 (6 bases). Trimming took 3 bases from V and 4 from J, leaving 14 bases between them. The CDR3 contains 15 residues. The germline V gene encodes CDR1 SGHDT and CDR2 YYEEEE.